The 22 T cell receptor beta chains listed next were all sequenced from one sample in a study of T-cell reconstitution after alpha-beta-depleted transplantation in children. The library targeted TCRbeta and was prepared with unique molecular identifiers. MiXCR, run by TCRdb on the PCR reads, gives a single entry per CDR3 protein. The data show about 300,000 distinct CDR3 sequences, over 9% seen once. Sample: PBMCs, taken before TCRalphabeta/CD19-depleted stem cell transplant. The receptors shown here come from a boy younger than two with acute myeloid leukemia, due to receive a stem cell transplant.

This chain joins TRBV19 and TRBJ2-6, with D hard to call. The germline V gene encodes CDR1 LNHDA and CDR2 SQIVND (reference sequence). V lost 4 bases and J 0 bases, leaving 7 bases between the germline ends. This CDR3 region has 15 residues. CDR3 sequence: CASSKKSSGANVLTF. As DNA, the CDR3 is TGTGCCAGTAGTAAGAAATCCTCTGGGGCCAACGTCCTGACTTTC.

In its sample, this clonotype was seen a few times. The V gene is TRBV12-3 or TRBV12-4, the J gene TRBJ2-7; TRBD1 matches 12 bases. The CDR3 is 15 residues long. The junction had 3 bases not matched to a gene; V was cut back by 2 bases and J by 4 bases. CDR3 DNA sequence: TGTGCCAGCAGTTTAAGGGACAGGGGGCGGTACGAGCAGTACTTC. Its protein is CASSLRDRGRYEQYF.

This chain uses TRBV19 with TRBJ2-1, with TRBD2 matching over 13 bases. V lost 5 bases and J lost 4; bases outside the gene matches: 8. Germline V gives CDR1 LNHDA, CDR2 SQIVND (reference sequence). This CDR3 is 17 amino acids long. CDR3 sequence: CASSSGLAGVRYNEQFF. The CDR3 DNA sequence: TGTGCCAGTAGTTCAGGACTAGCGGGAGTTCGATACAATGAGCAGTTCTTC.

The chain has TRBV7-2 and TRBJ2-7; 7 nucleotides line up with TRBD1. CDR3 length: 15 amino acids. V shed 4 bases and J 2 bases; nucleotides not matched to a gene: 8. CDR1 is SGHTA, CDR2 FQGNSA, per germline. CDR3 nucleotides: TGTGCCAGCAGCTCCGACAGGGTTGAGACCTACGAGCAGTACTTC. As protein: CASSSDRVETYEQYF.

This clonotype has a count of ten or more. The chain has TRBV12-3 or TRBV12-4 and TRBJ1-6; no clear D gene. This CDR3 has 13 residues. The ends were cut back, 6 bases at V and 9 bases at J, with 12 bases in the middle. The CDR3 DNA follows: TGTGCCAGCAGAGTAATTTCGGGTTCACCCCTCCACTTT. This codes for CASRVISGSPLHF.

This clonotype was observed a single time. The V call is TRBV5-4, the J call TRBJ2-7; D not certain. CDR1 and CDR2 (germline): SGHNT, YYREEE (reference sequence). The CDR3 consists of 15 residues. V lost 0 bases to trimming and J lost 1 base, with 11 bases between them. CDR3 amino acids: CASSLGAGRSYEQYF. CDR3 DNA sequence: TGTGCCAGCAGCTTGGGGGCAGGTCGGTCCTACGAGCAGTACTTC. Variable domain in full (rest from reference TRBV5-4 and TRBJ2-7): ETGVTQSPTHLIKTRGQQVTLRCSSQSGHNTVSWYQQALGQGPQFIFQYYREEENGRGNFPPRFSGLQFPNYSSELNVNALELDDSALYLCASSLGAGRSYEQYFGPGTRLTVT.

This clonotype appeared many times. The chain uses TRBV19 and TRBJ1-3, with 7 bases identical to TRBD1. The CDR3 length is 15 residues. Trimming at V came to 5 bases and at J to 4 bases, leaving 8 bases not matched to a gene. Germline assignment: CDR1 LNHDA and CDR2 SQIVND (reference sequence). The CDR3 loop is CASSPVDRAGNTIYF. Written as DNA, the CDR3 is TGTGCCAGTAGTCCAGTCGACAGGGCCGGAAACACCATATATTTT.

Ten or more counts support this clonotype. CDR3 DNA sequence: TGTGCCACTAGGGTATCTGGAAACACCATATATTTT. This encodes CATRVSGNTIYF. This rearrangement joins TRBV10-3 to TRBJ1-3; no clear D. The CDR3 has 12 amino acids. Trimming removed 10 bases from V and 1 base from J, with 8 bases in between. Germline CDR1 and CDR2: ENHRY and SYGVKD.

With respect to this clonotype: A much larger clone is a single base away; this may be a read error. The chain employs TRBV5-1 and TRBJ2-1; D uncertain. There are 16 residues in the CDR3. Germline V gene lookup returns CDR1 SGHRS and CDR2 YFSETQ. The CDR3 DNA follows: TGCGCCAGCAGCTCCGACGGCCCAGCATCCTACGATGAGCAGTTCTTC. Translating it yields CASSSDGPASYDEQFF.

This clonotype has a count of ten or more. The chain combines TRBV12-3 or TRBV12-4 with TRBJ2-3; weak D call: TRBD2 (5 bases). This CDR3 is 15 amino acids long. V was pared by 2 bases and J by 2 bases, with 11 bases between. The CDR3 loop is CASSLWESSTDTQYF. CDR3 DNA sequence: TGTGCCAGCAGTTTATGGGAGAGTTCCACAGATACGCAGTATTTT.

In this sample, this clonotype turned up a few times. A much bigger clone sits one base away, suggesting this may be a read error. The chain carries TRBV29-1 and TRBJ2-5; 7 bases line up with TRBD1. With 3 bases clipped from V and 3 bases from J, the junction kept 10 bases outside the gene matches. CDR3 length equals 15 residues. CDR1 is SQVTM and CDR2 is ANQGSEA in the germline V gene. CDR3 residues: CSVDYHRGREETQYF. Written as DNA, the CDR3 is TGCAGCGTTGACTACCACAGGGGTCGGGAAGAGACCCAGTACTTC.

This clonotype was seen ten or more times. J is TRBJ1-2 and V is TRBV15; D uncertain. From germline, CDR1 is LNHNV and CDR2 YYDKDF (reference sequence). This CDR3 has 13 residues. The germline V and J ends were trimmed by 0 bases and 8 bases, with 10 bases remaining between them. The CDR3 sequence is CATSRDLRYGYTF. CDR3 in DNA: TGTGCCACCAGCAGAGATCTCAGATACGGCTACACCTTC.

Concerning this clonotype itself: Sequence at one end of the junction differs from germline and may be a read error. This CDR3 reads CASRAGGSSGAHVLTF. CDR3 in DNA: TGTGCCAGCAGGGCTGGGGGGTCCTCTGGGGCCCACGTCCTGACTTTC. V is TRBV2 and J is TRBJ2-6, with D tentatively TRBD2 (6 bases). The V gene's germline CDR1 is SNHLY and CDR2 FYNNEI. The CDR3 is 16 amino acids.

This clonotype was observed at least ten times. The chain joins TRBV25-1 to TRBJ2-5, with TRBD1 identical over 8 bases. The germline V gene encodes CDR1 MGHDK and CDR2 SYGVNS. Unmatched junction bases numbered 6, after V lost 3 bases and J lost 3 bases. This CDR3 has 15 amino acids. CDR3 sequence: CASSDLTGDKETQYF. The CDR3 DNA reads as TGTGCCAGCAGTGATTTGACAGGGGACAAAGAGACCCAGTACTTC. The full variable domain, completed using reference TRBV25-1 and TRBJ2-5, is EADIYQTPRYLVIGTGKKITLECSQTMGHDKMYWYQQDPGMELHLIHYSYGVNSTEKGDLSSESTVSRIRTEHFPLTLESARPSHTSQYLCASSDLTGDKETQYFGPGTRLLVL.

At least ten counts were recorded for this clonotype. This chain connects TRBV7-9 to TRBJ1-1, with 7 bases aligning to TRBD1. V trimming: 5 bases; J trimming: 1 base; junction bases outside the gene matches: 10. The CDR3 length is 16 residues. From germline, CDR1 is SEHNR and CDR2 FQNEAQ (reference sequence). The CDR3 loop is CASSPSLTGPNTEAFF. CDR3 DNA sequence: TGTGCCAGCAGCCCAAGTTTGACAGGGCCGAACACTGAAGCTTTCTTT.

This clonotype was counted at least ten times. The chain carries TRBV28 and TRBJ1-5; TRBD1 might be the D (5 bases). The CDR3 is 15 amino acids. Trimming shortened V by 1 base and J by 9 bases, and 16 bases separated the two germline ends. The germline V gene encodes CDR1 MDHEN and CDR2 SYDVKM. In DNA, the CDR3 is TGTGCCAGCAGTTTATCGGGGACGGCCGCAGGGCCCCAGCATTTT. It encodes CASSLSGTAAGPQHF.

At least ten counts were recorded for this clonotype. The chain uses TRBV18 and TRBJ1-1, with unresolved D. CDR1 is KGHSH and CDR2 is LQKENI in the germline V gene. The CDR3 runs 14 residues. Trimming removed 3 bases from V and 2 bases from J, with 10 bases in between. CDR3 coding DNA: TGTGCCAGCTCACCTCTCACCGCAAACACTGAAGCTTTCTTT. Amino acids: CASSPLTANTEAFF.

Of note for this clonotype: A much larger clone lies one base from this, so it may be a read error. The V and J genes are TRBV20-1 and TRBJ2-1; no clear D gene. The germline CDR1 and CDR2 sequences are DFQATT and SNEGSKA (reference sequence). This CDR3 is 13 amino acids long. V lost 1 base, J lost 3 bases, and 7 bases lay in between. The CDR3 spells CSARGQFYNEQFF. Written as DNA, the CDR3 is TGCAGTGCTAGAGGACAATTCTACAATGAGCAGTTCTTC.

The chain uses TRBV12-5 and TRBJ2-3; possibly TRBD2 for D (6 bases). V lost 3 bases to trimming and J lost 8 bases, with 12 bases between them. Germline CDR1 reads LGHNT; CDR2 reads FRNRAP. CDR3 size: 13 residues. Here the CDR3 reads CASGLGGGGTQYF. CDR3 nucleotide sequence: TGTGCTAGTGGTTTAGGTGGGGGAGGTACGCAGTATTTT.

This clonotype has at least ten counts. CDR3 DNA: TGTGCCAGCAGCATCGGGACAGGGAACCACGAGCAGTACTTC. It encodes CASSIGTGNHEQYF. This chain links TRBV7-9 with TRBJ2-7; 9 bases match TRBD1. Germline V gene sequence: CDR1 SEHNR, CDR2 FQNEAQ (reference sequence). This CDR3 spans 14 amino acids. J gave up 5 bases and V 5 bases, and 7 bases lay outside the gene matches. Together with reference TRBV7-9 and TRBJ2-7, the CDR3 gives the full variable domain: DTGVSQNPRHKITKRGQNVTFRCDPISEHNRLYWYRQTLGQGPEFLTYFQNEAQLEKSRLLSDRFSAERPKGSFSTLEIQRTEQGDSAMYLCASSIGTGNHEQYFGPGTRLTVT.

This clonotype was counted many times. The CDR3 bases are TGTGCCAGCAGTCCTCGGGGAGACACTGAAGCTTTCTTT. Translation: CASSPRGDTEAFF. The chain combines TRBV6-1 with TRBJ1-1; D gene uncertain. Germline V gene data show CDR1 as MNHNS and CDR2 as SASEGT. This CDR3 is built from 13 residues. Trimming took 5 bases from V and 3 from J, leaving 10 bases between them.

This clonotype has more than one count but fewer than ten. This rearrangement joins TRBV7-3 to TRBJ2-1; maybe TRBD2 (5 bases). Trimming cost V 6 bases and J 3 bases, with 15 bases left between them. Germline loops: CDR1 SGHTA, CDR2 FQGTGA. The CDR3 runs to 15 residues. CDR3 region: CASSPGYSLYNEQFF. The DNA for the CDR3 is TGTGCCAGCAGTCCGGGGTACTCCCTCTACAATGAGCAGTTCTTC.